This entry lists 6 T cell receptor beta chains sequenced from one sample in a study of CD8+CD57+ T cells in acquired aplastic anemia. Sequenced patients had shown CD8+CD57+ cell expansion by flow cytometry. Genomic DNA, the template, was used for profiling of the TCR beta VDJ and CDR3. From the reads, TCRdb called clonotypes with MiXCR, one entry per CDR3 protein. In the table there are more than 250,000 distinct CDR3 sequences, 70% to 85% of which are singletons. Sequenced material: sorted CD4+, CD8+, or CD8+CD57+ T cells (not recorded which) from PBMCs. The receptors were gathered from a human donor with aplastic anemia.

The J gene is TRBJ2-1, the V gene TRBV24-1; 12 bases are shared with TRBD2. Germline V gene lookup returns CDR1 KGHDR and CDR2 SFDVKD. The junction had 9 bases not matched to a gene; V was cut back by 7 bases and J by 12 bases. CDR3 size: 14 residues. The CDR3 bases are TGTGCCACCAGGACTAGCGGGAGTCCGGATGCGCAGTTCTTC. Residues: CATRTSGSPDAQFF.

This clonotype was observed a single time. V usage is TRBV7-4 and J usage is TRBJ2-7; 8 bases are a match to TRBD2. CDR3 length equals 15 residues. After removal of 5 bases from V and 9 bases from J, the junction contained 15 bases not matched to a gene. Germline V gene lookup returns CDR1 SGHVT and CDR2 SQSDAQ. The CDR3 DNA sequence: TGTGCCAGCAGCGCCGGGACTAGGGGAATAGACACGCAGTACGTC. Translation gives CASSAGTRGIDTQYV.

Comments on this clonotype: The conserved final phenylalanine or tryptophan is absent from the CDR3, which likely points to a read error. Because the CDR3's place on the DNA is in doubt, the DNA is left out and the CDR3 is given as listed by TCRdb. The chain recombines TRBV7-2 with TRBJ2-3; whether TRBD1, the table's D call, matches the DNA was not checked. The CDR3 totals 13 residues, both ends included. Germline lookup yields CDR1 SGHTA and CDR2 FQGNSA. The CDR3 protein is CASSLADGPDTHY.

This rearrangement joins TRBV2 to TRBJ2-5; a weak D match, TRBD2 (6 bases). The CDR3 spans 12 residues. V lost 6 bases to trimming and J lost 4 bases, with 9 bases between them. From germline, CDR1 is SNHLY and CDR2 FYNNEI. CDR3 in amino acids: CASRQGGETQYF. The CDR3 DNA reads as TGTGCCAGCAGGCAGGGAGGAGAGACCCAGTACTTC.

This chain connects TRBV29-1 to TRBJ2-1, with 13 bases matching TRBD2. This CDR3 has 14 amino acids. J gave up 5 bases and V 6 bases, and 4 bases lay outside the gene matches. CDR1 is SQVTM, CDR2 ANQGSEA, per germline. CDR3 sequence (DNA): TGCAGCGTCCGACTAGCGGGAGGACACAATGAGCAGTTCTTC. It specifies CSVRLAGGHNEQFF.

Of note for this clonotype: A junction boundary mismatches the germline segment, possibly from a read error. The genes are TRBV7-6 and TRBJ2-3; no definite D call. The CDR3 spans 13 residues. Germline CDR1 reads SGHVS; CDR2 reads FNYEAQ. CDR3 sequence: CASAYGRIATKNF. CDR3 bases: TGTGCCAGCGCCTACGGGCGCATAGCTACGAAGAATTTT.